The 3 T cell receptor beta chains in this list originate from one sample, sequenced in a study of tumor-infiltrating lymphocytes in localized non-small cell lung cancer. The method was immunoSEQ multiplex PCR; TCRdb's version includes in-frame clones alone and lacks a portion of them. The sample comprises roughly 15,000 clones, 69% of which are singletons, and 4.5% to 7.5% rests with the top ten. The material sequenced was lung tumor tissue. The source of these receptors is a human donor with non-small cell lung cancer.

The DNA for the CDR3 is TGCGCCAGCAGCCAAGCTTCCGGGCCTAATGAAAAACTGTTTTTT. Amino acids: CASSQASGPNEKLFF. The chain links TRBV4-1 to TRBJ1-4, with unresolved D. Germline assignment: CDR1 MGHRA and CDR2 YSYEKL. V was clipped by 1 base and J by 3 bases, with 9 bases between them. This CDR3 is built from 15 residues.

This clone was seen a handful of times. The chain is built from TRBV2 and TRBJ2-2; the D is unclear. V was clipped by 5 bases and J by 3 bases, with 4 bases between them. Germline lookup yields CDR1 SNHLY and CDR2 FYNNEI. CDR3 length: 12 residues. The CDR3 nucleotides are TGTGCCAGCAGTCTCGACACCGGGGAGCTGTTTTTT. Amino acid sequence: CASSLDTGELFF.

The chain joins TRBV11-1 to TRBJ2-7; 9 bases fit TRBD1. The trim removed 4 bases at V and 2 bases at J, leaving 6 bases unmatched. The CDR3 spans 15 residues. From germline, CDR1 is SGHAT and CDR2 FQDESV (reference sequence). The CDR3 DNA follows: TGTGCCAGCAGCTCACCGGGACAGGGTGCCTACGAGCAGTACTTC. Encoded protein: CASSSPGQGAYEQYF. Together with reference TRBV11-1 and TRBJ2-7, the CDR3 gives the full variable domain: EAEVAQSPRYKITEKSQAVAFWCDPISGHATLYWYRQILGQGPELLVQFQDESVVDDSQLPKDRFSAERLKGVDSTLKIQPAELGDSAMYLCASSSPGQGAYEQYFGPGTRLTVT.